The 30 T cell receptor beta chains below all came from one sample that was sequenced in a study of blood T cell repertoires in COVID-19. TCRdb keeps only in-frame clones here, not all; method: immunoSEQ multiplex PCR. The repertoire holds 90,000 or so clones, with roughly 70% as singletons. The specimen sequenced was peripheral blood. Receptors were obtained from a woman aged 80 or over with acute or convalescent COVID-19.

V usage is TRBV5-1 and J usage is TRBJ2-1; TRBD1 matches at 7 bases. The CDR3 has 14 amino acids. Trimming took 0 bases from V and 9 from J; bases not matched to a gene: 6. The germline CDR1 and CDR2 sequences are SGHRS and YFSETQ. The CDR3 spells CASSLGTGEGEQFF. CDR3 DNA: TGCGCCAGCAGCTTGGGGACAGGCGAAGGTGAGCAGTTCTTC.

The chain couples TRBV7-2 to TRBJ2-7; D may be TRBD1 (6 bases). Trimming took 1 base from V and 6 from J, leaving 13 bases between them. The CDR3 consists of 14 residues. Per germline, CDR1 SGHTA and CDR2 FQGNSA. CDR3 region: CASSLDREFSEQYF. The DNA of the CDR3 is TGTGCCAGCAGCTTAGACAGGGAGTTCAGCGAGCAGTACTTC.

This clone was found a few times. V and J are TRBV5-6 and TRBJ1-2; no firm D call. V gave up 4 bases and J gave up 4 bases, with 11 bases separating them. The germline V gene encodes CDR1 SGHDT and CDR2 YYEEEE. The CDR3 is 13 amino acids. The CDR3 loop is CASSPNAGYGYTF. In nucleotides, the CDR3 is TGTGCCAGCAGCCCCAACGCCGGCTATGGCTACACCTTC.

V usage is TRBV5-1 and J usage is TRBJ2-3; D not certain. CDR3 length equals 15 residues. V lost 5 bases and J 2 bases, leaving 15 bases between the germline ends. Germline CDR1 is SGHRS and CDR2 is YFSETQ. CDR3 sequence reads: CASSGGIINTDTQYF. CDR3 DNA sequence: TGCGCCAGCAGTGGCGGAATCATAAACACAGATACGCAGTATTTT.

The CDR3 DNA sequence: TGTGCCAGCAGCCCCCAGGGGGCAGGTCAGCCCCAGCATTTT. Protein sequence: CASSPQGAGQPQHF. V and J are TRBV9 and TRBJ1-5; 8 nucleotides align to TRBD1. The CDR3 covers 14 residues. V shed 4 bases, J shed 6 bases, and the junction held 6 bases outside the gene matches. Germline CDR1 SGDLS, CDR2 YYNGEE.

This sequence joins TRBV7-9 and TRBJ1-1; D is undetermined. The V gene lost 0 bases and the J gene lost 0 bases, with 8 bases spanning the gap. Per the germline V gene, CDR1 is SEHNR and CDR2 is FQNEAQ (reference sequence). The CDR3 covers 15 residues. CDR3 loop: CASSLAAGLNTEAFF. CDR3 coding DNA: TGTGCCAGCAGCTTAGCGGCGGGCCTGAACACTGAAGCTTTCTTT.

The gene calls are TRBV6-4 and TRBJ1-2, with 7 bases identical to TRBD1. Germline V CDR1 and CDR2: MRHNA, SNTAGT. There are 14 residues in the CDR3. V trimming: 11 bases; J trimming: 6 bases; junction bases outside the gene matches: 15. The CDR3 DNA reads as TGTGCCTCCAGGAAGGGGGCGGAGGAGAATGGCTACACCTTC. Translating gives CASRKGAEENGYTF.

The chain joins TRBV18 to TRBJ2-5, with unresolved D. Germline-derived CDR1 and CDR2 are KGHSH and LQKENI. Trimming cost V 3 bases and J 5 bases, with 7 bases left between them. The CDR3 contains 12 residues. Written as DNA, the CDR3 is TGTGCCAGCTCACCCACCGGGGAGACCCAGTACTTC. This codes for CASSPTGETQYF. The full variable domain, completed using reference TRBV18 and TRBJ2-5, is NAGVMQNPRHLVRRRGQEARLRCSPMKGHSHVYWYRQLPEEGLKFMVYLQKENIIDESGMPKERFSAEFPKEGPSILRIQQVVRGDSAAYFCASSPTGETQYFGPGTRLLVL.

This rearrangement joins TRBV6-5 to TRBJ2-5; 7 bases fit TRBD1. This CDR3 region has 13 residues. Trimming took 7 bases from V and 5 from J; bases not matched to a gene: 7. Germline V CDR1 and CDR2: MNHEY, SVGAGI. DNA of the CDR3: TGTGCCAGCAAGACAGGGAGCATTGAGACCCAGTACTTC. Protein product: CASKTGSIETQYF.

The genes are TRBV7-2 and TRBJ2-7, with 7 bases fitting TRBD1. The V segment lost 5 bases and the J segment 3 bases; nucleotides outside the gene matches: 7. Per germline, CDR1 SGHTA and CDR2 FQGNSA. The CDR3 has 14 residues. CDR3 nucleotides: TGTGCCAGCAGCCGGGCCAGGGGGAACTACGAGCAGTACTTC. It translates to CASSRARGNYEQYF.

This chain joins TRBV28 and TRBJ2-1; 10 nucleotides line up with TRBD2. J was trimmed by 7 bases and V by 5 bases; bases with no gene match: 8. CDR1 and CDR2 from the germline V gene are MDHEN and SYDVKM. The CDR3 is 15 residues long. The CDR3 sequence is CASSPAGGPVNEQFF. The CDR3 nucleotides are TGTGCCAGCAGTCCAGCGGGGGGGCCAGTAAATGAGCAGTTCTTC.

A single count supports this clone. In DNA, the CDR3 is TGTGCCAGTAGTATAGGCCTGGGCAGGCGCATCTATGGCTACACCTTC. The encoded protein is CASSIGLGRRIYGYTF. The chain is built from TRBV19 and TRBJ1-2; the D is unclear. The CDR3 is 16 amino acids. Germline assignment: CDR1 LNHDA and CDR2 SQIVND (reference sequence). V shed 1 base and J shed 4 bases, with 16 bases lying between them.

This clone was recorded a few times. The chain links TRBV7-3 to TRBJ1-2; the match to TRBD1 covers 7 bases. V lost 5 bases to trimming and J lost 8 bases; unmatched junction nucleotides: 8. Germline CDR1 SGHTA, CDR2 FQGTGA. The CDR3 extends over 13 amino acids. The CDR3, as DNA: TGTGCCAGCAGCCTGACAACAGGGGACGGCTACACCTTC. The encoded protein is CASSLTTGDGYTF.

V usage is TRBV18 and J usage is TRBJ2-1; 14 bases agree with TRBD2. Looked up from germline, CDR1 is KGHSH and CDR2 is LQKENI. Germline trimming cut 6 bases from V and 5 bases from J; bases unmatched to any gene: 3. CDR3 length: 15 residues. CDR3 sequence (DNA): TGTGCCAGCTCCCCGGGACTAGCGGGGGACAATGAGCAGTTCTTC. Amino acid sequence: CASSPGLAGDNEQFF.

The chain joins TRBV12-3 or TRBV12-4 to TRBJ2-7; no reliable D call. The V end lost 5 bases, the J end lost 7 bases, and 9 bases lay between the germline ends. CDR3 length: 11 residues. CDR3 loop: CASSLTGEQYF. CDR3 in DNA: TGTGCCAGCAGTCTGACTGGAGAGCAGTACTTC.

The CDR3 nucleotides read TGTGCCAGCACCGGGACAGGGCTAAATCAGCCCCAGCATTTT. This gives the protein CASTGTGLNQPQHF. The chain recombines TRBV2 with TRBJ1-5; 9 nucleotides match TRBD1. Germline loops: CDR1 SNHLY, CDR2 FYNNEI. Unmatched junction bases numbered 5, after V lost 7 bases and J lost 4 bases. The length of the CDR3 is 14 residues.

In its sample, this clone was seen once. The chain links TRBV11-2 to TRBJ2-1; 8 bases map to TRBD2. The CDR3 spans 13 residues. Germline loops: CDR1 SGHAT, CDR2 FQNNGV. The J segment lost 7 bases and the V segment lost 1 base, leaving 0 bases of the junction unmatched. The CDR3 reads CASSLVAGNEQFF. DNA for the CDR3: TGTGCCAGCAGCTTAGTAGCGGGGAATGAGCAGTTCTTC.

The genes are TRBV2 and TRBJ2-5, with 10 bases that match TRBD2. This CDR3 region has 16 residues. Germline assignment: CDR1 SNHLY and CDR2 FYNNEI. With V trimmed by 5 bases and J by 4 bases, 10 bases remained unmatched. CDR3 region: CASSPHLAGAPETQYF. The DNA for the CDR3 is TGTGCCAGCAGTCCCCATCTAGCGGGGGCCCCAGAGACCCAGTACTTC.

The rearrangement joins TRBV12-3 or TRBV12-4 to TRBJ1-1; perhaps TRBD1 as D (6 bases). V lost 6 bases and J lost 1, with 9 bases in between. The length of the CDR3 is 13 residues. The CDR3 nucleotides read TGTGCCAGCAGCCCGGGACAGAACACTGAAGCTTTCTTT. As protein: CASSPGQNTEAFF.

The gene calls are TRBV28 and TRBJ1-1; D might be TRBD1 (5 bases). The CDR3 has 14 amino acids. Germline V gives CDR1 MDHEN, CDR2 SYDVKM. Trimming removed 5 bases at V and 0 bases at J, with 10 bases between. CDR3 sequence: CASSPGTLNTEAFF. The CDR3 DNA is TGTGCCAGCAGTCCGGGGACTCTGAACACTGAAGCTTTCTTT.

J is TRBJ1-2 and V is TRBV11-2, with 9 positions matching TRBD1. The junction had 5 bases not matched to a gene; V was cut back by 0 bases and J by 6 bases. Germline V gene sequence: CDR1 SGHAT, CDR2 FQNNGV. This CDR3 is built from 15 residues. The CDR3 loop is CASSLDGTGNNGYTF. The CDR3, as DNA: TGTGCCAGCAGCTTAGATGGGACAGGGAATAATGGCTACACCTTC.

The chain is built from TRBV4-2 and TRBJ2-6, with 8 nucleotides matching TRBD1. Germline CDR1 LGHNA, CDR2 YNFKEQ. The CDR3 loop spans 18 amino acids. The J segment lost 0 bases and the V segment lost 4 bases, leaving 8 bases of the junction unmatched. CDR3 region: CASSPRDRTHSGANVLTF. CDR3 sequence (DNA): TGTGCCAGCAGCCCCCGGGACAGGACACACTCTGGGGCCAACGTCCTGACTTTC.

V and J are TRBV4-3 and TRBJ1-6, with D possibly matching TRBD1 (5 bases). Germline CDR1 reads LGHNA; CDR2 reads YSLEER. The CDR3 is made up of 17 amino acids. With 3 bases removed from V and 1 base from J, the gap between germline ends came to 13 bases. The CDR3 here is CASSHPIGESYNSPLHF. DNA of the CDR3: TGCGCCAGCAGCCATCCTATAGGGGAATCCTATAATTCACCCCTCCACTTT.

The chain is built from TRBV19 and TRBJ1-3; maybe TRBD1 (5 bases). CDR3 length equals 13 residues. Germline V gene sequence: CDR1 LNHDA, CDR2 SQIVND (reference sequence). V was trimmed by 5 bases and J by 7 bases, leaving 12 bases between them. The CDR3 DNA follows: TGTGCCAGTAGTTGGCAGGGAGGGAACACCATATATTTT. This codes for CASSWQGGNTIYF.

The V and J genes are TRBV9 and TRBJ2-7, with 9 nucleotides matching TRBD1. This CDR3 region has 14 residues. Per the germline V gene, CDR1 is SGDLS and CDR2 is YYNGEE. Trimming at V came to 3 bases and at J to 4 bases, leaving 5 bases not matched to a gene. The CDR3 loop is CASSGTGAWYEQYF. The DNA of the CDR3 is TGTGCCAGCAGCGGGACAGGGGCATGGTACGAGCAGTACTTC.

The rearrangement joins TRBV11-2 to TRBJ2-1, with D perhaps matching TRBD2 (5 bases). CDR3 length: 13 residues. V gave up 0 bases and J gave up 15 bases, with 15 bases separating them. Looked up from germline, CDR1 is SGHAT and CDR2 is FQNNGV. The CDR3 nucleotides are TGTGCCAGCAGCTTAGACAGGCGGGCGGCACTGTTCTTC. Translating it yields CASSLDRRAALFF.

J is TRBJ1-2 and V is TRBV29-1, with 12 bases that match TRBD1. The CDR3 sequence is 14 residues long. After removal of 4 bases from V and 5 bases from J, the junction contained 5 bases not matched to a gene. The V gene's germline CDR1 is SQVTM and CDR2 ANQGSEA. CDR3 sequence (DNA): TGCAGCGTTGCCAGGGACAGGGGGCCTTATGGCTACACCTTC. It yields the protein CSVARDRGPYGYTF.

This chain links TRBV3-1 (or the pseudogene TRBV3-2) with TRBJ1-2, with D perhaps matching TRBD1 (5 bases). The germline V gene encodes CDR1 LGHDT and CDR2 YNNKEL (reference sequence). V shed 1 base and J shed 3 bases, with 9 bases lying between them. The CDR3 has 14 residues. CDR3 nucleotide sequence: TGTGCCAGCAGCCAAGGGCAGGGTTACTATGGCTACACCTTC. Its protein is CASSQGQGYYGYTF.

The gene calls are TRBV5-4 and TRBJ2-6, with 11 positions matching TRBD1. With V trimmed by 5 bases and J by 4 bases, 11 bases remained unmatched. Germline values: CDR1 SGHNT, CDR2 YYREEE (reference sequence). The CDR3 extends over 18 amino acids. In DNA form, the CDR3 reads TGTGCCAGCAGGGTGGACAGGGGGCTTTGGGGAGGGGCCAACGTCCTGACTTTC. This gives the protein CASRVDRGLWGGANVLTF.

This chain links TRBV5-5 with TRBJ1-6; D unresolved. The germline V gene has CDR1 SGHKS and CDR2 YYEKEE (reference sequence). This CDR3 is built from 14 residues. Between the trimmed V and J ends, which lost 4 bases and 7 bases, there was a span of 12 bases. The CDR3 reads CASSPGGRNSPLHF. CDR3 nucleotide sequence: TGTGCCAGCAGCCCCGGAGGGCGGAATTCACCCCTCCACTTT. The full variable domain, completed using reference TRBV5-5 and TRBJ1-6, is DAGVTQSPTHLIKTRGQQVTLRCSPISGHKSVSWYQQVLGQGPQFIFQYYEKEERGRGNFPDRFSARQFPNYSSELNVNALLLGDSALYLCASSPGGRNSPLHFGNGTRLTVT.